The entry below describes one TCR beta chain. No antigen is known for it. Germline assignment: CDR1 MNHEY and CDR2 SMNVEV (reference sequence). The CDR3 consists of 11 residues. Trimming stripped 5 bases from V and 9 bases from J, with 7 bases between. This record belongs to a study of T-cell memory formation after mild COVID-19. Study outcomes and limitations: The main location of contracting CD4+ clones was CM and EM, and that of contracting CD8+ clones was EMRA.

TCRdb re-called the 5' RACE reads through MiXCR, storing one row per CDR3 protein. This sample has hundreds of thousands of distinct CDR3 sequences, with about a fifth found just once. The TCR comes from an adult woman who had mild COVID-19 (a few samples of this study predate the infection). Cell type and time point are not known. This chain links TRBV27 with TRBJ2-2; no firm D call. Material for sequencing was PBMCs or a T cell subset sorted from them (not recorded which). The CDR3 reads CASSGPRELFF. DNA of the CDR3: TGTGCCAGCAGTGGCCCCCGGGAGCTGTTTTTT.